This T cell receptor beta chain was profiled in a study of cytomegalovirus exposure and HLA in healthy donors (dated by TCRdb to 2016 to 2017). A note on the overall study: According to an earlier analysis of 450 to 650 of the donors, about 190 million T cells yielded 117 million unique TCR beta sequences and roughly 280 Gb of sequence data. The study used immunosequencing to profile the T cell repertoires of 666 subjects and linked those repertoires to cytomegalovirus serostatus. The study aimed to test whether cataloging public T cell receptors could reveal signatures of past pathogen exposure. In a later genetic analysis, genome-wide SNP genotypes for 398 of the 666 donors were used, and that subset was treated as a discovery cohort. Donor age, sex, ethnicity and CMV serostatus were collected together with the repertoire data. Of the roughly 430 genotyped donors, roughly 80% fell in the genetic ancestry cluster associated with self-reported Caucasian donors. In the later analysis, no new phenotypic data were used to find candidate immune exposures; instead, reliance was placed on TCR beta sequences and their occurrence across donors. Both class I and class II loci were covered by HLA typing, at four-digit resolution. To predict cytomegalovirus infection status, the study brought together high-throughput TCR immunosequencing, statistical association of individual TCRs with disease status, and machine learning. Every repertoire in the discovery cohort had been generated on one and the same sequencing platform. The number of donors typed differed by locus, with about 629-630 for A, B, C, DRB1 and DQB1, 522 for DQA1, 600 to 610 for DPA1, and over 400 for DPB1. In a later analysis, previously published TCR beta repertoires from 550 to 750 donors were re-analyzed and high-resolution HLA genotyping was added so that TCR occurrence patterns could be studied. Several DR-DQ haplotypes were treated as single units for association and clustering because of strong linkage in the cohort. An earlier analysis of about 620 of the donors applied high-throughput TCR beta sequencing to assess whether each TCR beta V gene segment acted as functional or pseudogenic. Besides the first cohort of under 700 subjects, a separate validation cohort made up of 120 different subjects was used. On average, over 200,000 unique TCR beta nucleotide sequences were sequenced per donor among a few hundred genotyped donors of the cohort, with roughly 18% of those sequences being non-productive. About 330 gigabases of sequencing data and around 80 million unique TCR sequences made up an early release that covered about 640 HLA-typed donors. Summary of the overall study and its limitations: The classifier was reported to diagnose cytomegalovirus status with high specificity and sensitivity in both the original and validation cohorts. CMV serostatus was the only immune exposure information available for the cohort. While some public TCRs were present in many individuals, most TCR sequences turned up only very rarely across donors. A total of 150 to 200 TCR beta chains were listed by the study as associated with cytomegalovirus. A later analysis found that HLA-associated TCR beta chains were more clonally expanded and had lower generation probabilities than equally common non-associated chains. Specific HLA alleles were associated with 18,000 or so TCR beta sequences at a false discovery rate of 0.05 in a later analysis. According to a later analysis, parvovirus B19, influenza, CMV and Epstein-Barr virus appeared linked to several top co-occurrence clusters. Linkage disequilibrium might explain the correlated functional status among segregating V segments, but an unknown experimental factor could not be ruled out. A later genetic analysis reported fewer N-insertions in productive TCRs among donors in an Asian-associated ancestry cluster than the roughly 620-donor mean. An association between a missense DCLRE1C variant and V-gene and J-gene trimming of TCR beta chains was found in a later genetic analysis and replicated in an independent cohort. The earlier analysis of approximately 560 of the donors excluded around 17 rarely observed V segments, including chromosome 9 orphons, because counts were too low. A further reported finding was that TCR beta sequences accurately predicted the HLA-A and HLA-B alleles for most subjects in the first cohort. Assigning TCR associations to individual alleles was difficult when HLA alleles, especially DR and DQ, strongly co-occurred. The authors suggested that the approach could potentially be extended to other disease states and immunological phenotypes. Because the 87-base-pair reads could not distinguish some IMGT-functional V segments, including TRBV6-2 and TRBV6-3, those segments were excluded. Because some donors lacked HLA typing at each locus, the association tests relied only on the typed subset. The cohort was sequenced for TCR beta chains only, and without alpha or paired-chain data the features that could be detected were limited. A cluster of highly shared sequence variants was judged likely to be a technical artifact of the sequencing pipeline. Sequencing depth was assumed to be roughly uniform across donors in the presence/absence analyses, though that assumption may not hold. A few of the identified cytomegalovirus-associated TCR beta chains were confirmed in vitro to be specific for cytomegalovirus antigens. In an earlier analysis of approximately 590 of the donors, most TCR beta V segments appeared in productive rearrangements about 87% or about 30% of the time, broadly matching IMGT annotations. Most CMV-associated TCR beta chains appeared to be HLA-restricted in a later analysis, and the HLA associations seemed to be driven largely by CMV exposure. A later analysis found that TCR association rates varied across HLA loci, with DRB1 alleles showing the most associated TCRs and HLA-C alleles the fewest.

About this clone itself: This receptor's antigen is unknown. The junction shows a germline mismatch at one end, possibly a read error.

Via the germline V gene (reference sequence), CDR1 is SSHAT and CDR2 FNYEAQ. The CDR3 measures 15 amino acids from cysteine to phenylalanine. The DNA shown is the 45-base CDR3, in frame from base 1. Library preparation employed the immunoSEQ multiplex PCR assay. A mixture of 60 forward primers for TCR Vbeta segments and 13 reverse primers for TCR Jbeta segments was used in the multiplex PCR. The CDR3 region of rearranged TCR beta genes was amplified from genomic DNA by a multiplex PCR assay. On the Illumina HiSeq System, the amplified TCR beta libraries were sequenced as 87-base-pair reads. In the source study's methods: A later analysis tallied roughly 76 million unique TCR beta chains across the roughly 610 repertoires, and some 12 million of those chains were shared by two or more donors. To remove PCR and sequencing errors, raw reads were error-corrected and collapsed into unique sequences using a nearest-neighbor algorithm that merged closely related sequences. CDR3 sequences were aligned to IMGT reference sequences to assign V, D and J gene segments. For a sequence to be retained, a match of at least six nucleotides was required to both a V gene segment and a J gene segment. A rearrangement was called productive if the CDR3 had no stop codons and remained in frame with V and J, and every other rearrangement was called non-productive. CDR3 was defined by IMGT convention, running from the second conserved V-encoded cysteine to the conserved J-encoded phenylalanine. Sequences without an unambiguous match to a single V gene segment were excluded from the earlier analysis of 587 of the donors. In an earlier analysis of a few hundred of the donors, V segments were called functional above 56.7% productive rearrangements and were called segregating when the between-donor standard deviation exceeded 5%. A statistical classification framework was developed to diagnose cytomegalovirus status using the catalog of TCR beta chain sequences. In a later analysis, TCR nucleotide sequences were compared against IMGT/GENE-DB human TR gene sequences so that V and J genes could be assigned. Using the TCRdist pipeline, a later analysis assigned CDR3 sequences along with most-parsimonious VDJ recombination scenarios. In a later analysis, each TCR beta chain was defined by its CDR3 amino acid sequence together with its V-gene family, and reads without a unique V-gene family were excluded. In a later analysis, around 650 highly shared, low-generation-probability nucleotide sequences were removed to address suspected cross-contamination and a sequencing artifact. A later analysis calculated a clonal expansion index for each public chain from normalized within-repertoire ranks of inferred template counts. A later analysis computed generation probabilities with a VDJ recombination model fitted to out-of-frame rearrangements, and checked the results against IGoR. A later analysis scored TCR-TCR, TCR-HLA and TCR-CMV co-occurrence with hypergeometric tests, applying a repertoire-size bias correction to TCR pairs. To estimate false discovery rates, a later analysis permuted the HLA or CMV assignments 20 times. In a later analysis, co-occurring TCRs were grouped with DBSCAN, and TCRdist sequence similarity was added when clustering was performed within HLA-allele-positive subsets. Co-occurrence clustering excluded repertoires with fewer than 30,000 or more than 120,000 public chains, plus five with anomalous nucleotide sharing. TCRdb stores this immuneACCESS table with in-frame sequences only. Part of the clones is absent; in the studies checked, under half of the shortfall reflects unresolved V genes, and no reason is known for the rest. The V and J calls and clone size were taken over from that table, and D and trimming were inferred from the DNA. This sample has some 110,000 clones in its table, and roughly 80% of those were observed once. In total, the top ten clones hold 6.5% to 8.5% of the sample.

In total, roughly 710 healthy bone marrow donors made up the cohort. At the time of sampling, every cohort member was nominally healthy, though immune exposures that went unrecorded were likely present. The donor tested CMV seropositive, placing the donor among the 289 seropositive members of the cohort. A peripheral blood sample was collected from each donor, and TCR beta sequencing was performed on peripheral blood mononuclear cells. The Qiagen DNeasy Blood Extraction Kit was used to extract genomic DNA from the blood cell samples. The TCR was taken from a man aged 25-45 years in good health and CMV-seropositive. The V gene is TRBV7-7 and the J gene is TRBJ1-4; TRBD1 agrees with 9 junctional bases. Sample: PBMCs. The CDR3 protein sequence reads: CASSLGTGSGEKLFF. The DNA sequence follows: TGTGCTAGCAGCTTAGGGACAGGGAGTGGTGAAAAACTGTTTTTT.